A single sample gave rise to the 11 T cell receptor beta chains below, sequenced in a study of T-cell reconstitution after alpha-beta-depleted transplantation in children. It was with unique molecular identifiers that the TCRbeta library was prepared. TCRdb passed the PCR reads through MiXCR, listing each CDR3 protein once. This table has 250,000 to 300,000 distinct CDR3 sequences, 11% appearing once. Material: peripheral blood, obtained 180 days after TCRalphabeta/CD19-depleted stem cell transplant. The receptors originated from a male patient aged 2 to 10 who had a stem cell transplant for chronic granulomatous disease, so the T cells may come from the graft donor.

This clonotype was recorded many times. DNA for the CDR3: TGTGCCAGCAGCCTAGATAGGGATCCCCTCTACAATGAGCAGTTCTTC. Its protein is CASSLDRDPLYNEQFF. This chain joins TRBV7-9 and TRBJ2-1; D ambiguous. Germline CDR1 SEHNR, CDR2 FQNEAQ (reference sequence). Trimming shortened V by 5 bases and J by 3 bases, and 17 bases separated the two germline ends. The CDR3 sequence is 16 residues long.

There are a few counts of this clonotype. This chain uses TRBV18 with TRBJ2-1; D possibly matches TRBD1 or TRBD2 (5 bases each). The germline CDR1 and CDR2 sequences are KGHSH and LQKENI. The CDR3 has 14 amino acids. Trimming took 6 bases from V and 10 from J, leaving 19 bases between them. CDR3 loop: CASSLAGTSSEQFF. The CDR3, as DNA: TGTGCCAGCTCTTTGGCCGGGACGAGTAGCGAGCAGTTCTTC.

This clonotype has ten or more counts. The chain's CDR3 is CASGTGAYEQYF. The CDR3 nucleotides read TGTGCCTCCGGGACAGGGGCCTACGAGCAGTACTTC. The J gene is TRBJ2-7, the V gene TRBV6-6, with 10 nucleotides matching TRBD1. The CDR3 contains 12 residues. V was clipped by 11 bases and J by 2 bases; unmatched bases: 3. CDR1 MNHNY and CDR2 SVGAGI come from the germline V gene (reference sequence).

This chain uses TRBV28 with TRBJ2-5; 7 nucleotides align to TRBD2. This CDR3 is built from 15 residues. CDR1 and CDR2 (germline): MDHEN, SYDVKM. Trimming took 5 bases from V and 5 from J; bases not matched to a gene: 11. CDR3 DNA: TGTGCCAGCAGTCCCGGGCTAGCGGAGAGGGAGACCCAGTACTTC. It codes for CASSPGLAERETQYF.

This clonotype was seen a few times. The chain is built from TRBV7-3 and TRBJ2-1; 8 bases line up with TRBD1. From germline, CDR1 is SGHTA and CDR2 FQGTGA. CDR3 length: 13 amino acids. V lost 2 bases and J lost 12; bases outside the gene matches: 6. The CDR3 region is CASSLSGQGGQFF. Here the CDR3 DNA reads TGTGCCAGCAGCTTATCCGGACAGGGAGGGCAGTTCTTC.

With respect to this clonotype: A read error may explain this, as a much larger clone is one base away. The chain has TRBV20-1 and TRBJ2-5, with TRBD2 identical over 11 bases. Germline CDR1 DFQATT, CDR2 SNEGSKA (reference sequence). The CDR3 sequence is 15 residues long. The CDR3 reads CSATTSGDIQEIQYF. The CDR3 DNA is TGCAGTGCCACGACTAGCGGGGATATCCAAGAGATCCAGTACTTC.

As regards this clonotype: Since a much larger clone is just one base distant, this may be a read error. V usage is TRBV20-1 and J usage is TRBJ2-1, with D unclear. The CDR3 runs to 11 residues. Germline V gene sequence: CDR1 DFQATT, CDR2 SNEGSKA (reference sequence). CDR3 nucleotide sequence: TGCAGTGCTAGAAGTGAAAGTGAGCATTTCTTC. Translating gives CSARSESEHFF.

This clonotype was counted ten times or more. The chain carries TRBV5-1 and TRBJ2-1; TRBD1 matches 7 bases. J gave up 7 bases and V 4 bases, and 5 bases lay outside the gene matches. The CDR3 totals 13 residues. The germline gives CDR1 SGHRS, CDR2 YFSETQ. This chain's CDR3 is CASSIDRVNEQFF. DNA of the CDR3: TGCGCCAGCAGCATAGACAGGGTAAATGAGCAGTTCTTC.

In this sample, this clonotype turned up many times. The chain joins TRBV5-1 to TRBJ1-1; tentative D call: TRBD1 (6 bases). The CDR3 length is 14 residues. The germline gives CDR1 SGHRS, CDR2 YFSETQ. The V gene lost 1 base and the J gene lost 3 bases, with 10 bases spanning the gap. In DNA form, the CDR3 reads TGCGCCAGCAGCTTGACAGGGACGCACACTGAAGCTTTCTTT. Translated: CASSLTGTHTEAFF.

A word on this clonotype: A much larger clone differs by one base, so this may be a read error. The chain has TRBV5-5 and TRBJ2-5, with a possible D match to TRBD1 (5 bases). CDR3 length equals 16 residues. CDR1 and CDR2 (germline): SGHKS, YYEKEE (reference sequence). Trimming removed 4 bases at V and 1 base at J, with 17 bases between. CDR3 nucleotide sequence: TGTGCCAGCAGCCATAGGGTGCAAGGGGCCCAAGAGACCCAGTACTTC. This sequence encodes CASSHRVQGAQETQYF.

There are many counts of this clonotype. CDR3 amino acids: CASNTNSGPYNEQFF. The CDR3 nucleotides are TGTGCCAGTAACACAAATAGCGGCCCATACAATGAGCAGTTCTTC. The chain employs TRBV19 and TRBJ2-1; D is possibly TRBD2 (6 bases). Trimming shortened V by 7 bases and J by 4 bases, and 17 bases separated the two germline ends. Germline CDR1 is LNHDA and CDR2 is SQIVND (reference sequence). The CDR3 contains 15 residues.